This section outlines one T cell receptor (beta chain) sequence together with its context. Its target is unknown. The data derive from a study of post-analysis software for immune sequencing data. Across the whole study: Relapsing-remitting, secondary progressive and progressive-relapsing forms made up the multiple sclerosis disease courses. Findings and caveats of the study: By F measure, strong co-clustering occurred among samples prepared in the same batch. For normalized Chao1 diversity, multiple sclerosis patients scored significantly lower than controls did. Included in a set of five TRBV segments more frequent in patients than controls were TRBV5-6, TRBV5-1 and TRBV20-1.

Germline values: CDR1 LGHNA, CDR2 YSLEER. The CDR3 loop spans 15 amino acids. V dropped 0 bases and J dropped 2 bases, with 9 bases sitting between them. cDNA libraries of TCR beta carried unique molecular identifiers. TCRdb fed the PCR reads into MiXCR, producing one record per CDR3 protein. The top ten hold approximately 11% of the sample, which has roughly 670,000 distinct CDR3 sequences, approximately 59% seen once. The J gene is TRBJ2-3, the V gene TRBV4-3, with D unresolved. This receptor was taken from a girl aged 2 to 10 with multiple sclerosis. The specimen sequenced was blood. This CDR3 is CASSQDLTATDTQYF. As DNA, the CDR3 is TGCGCCAGCAGCCAAGATTTAACAGCCACAGATACGCAGTATTTT.